This is a list of T cell receptor beta chains from one sample in a study of graft-versus-host responses after intestinal transplantation. Only in-frame clones appear in the TCRdb table, and some are missing; sequencing was by immunoSEQ multiplex PCR. The data show around 5,200 clones, 69% seen once. Source: ileum tissue, taken approximately 310 days after intestinal transplant. The receptors shown here come from a human patient who received an intestinal transplant, so some T cells may come from the graft donor. Each CDR3 is given with its conserved first and last residue. The order of the fields is V gene, J gene, clone size, D gene, CDR3 DNA, CDR3 protein. The D gene is left open where the match is weak. Clone size is given for some rows only: seen once, a few or many times, or a class if the clone is expanded.

v_call: TRBV5-4; j_call: TRBJ2-2; clone_size: NA; d_call: TRBD1; cdr3_nt: TGTGCCAGCAGCTTGGAGCTTAGGGGGCCGAACACCGGGGAGCTGTTTTTT; cdr3_aa: CASSLELRGPNTGELFF
v_call: TRBV30; j_call: TRBJ2-2; clone_size: NA; d_call: NA; cdr3_nt: TGTGCCTTACGGACGGGGACGGTCGGGGAGCTGTTTTTT; cdr3_aa: CALRTGTVGELFF
v_call: TRBV6-1; j_call: TRBJ1-6; clone_size: NA; d_call: NA; cdr3_nt: TGTGCCAGTCAGGAGCCCCATAATTCACCCCTCCACTTT; cdr3_aa: CASQEPHNSPLHF
v_call: TRBV2; j_call: TRBJ2-7; clone_size: NA; d_call: NA; cdr3_nt: TGTGCCAGCAGTATCCCCAGGAGAGAGGGCGAGTACTTC; cdr3_aa: CASSIPRREGEYF
v_call: TRBV4-2; j_call: TRBJ1-3; clone_size: NA; d_call: TRBD1; cdr3_nt: TGTGCCAGCAGCTCCATTCGACAGGGGAACACCATATATTTT; cdr3_aa: CASSSIRQGNTIYF
v_call: TRBV30; j_call: TRBJ1-2; clone_size: few; d_call: TRBD1; cdr3_nt: TGTGCCTGGAGAACAGGGGGGTATGGCTACACCTTC; cdr3_aa: CAWRTGGYGYTF
v_call: TRBV2; j_call: TRBJ1-2; clone_size: NA; d_call: NA; cdr3_nt: TGTGCCAGCAGGGGGGGAGGGGAAGACTATGGCTACACCTTC; cdr3_aa: CASRGGGEDYGYTF
v_call: TRBV28; j_call: TRBJ1-6; clone_size: NA; d_call: TRBD1; cdr3_nt: TGTGCCAGCAGTCCCCTTGGGACAGGGGGCGCCGATTCACCCCTCCACTTT; cdr3_aa: CASSPLGTGGADSPLHF
v_call: TRBV7-7; j_call: TRBJ1-3; clone_size: NA; d_call: NA; cdr3_nt: TGTGCTAGCAGCCTGACATACCCTGGAAACACCATATATTTT; cdr3_aa: CASSLTYPGNTIYF
v_call: TRBV14; j_call: TRBJ2-5; clone_size: once; d_call: NA; cdr3_nt: TGTGCCAGCAGCCAAGGCAGACAAGAGACCCAGTACTTC; cdr3_aa: CASSQGRQETQYF
v_call: TRBV7-2; j_call: TRBJ2-1; clone_size: NA; d_call: TRBD2; cdr3_nt: TGTGCCAGCAGCTTAGCGCGGACTAGCTACAATGAGCAGTTCTTC; cdr3_aa: CASSLARTSYNEQFF
v_call: TRBV10-3; j_call: TRBJ1-5; clone_size: few; d_call: TRBD1; cdr3_nt: TGTGCCATCAAATCGACAGGGGATCAGCCCCAGCATTTT; cdr3_aa: CAIKSTGDQPQHF
v_call: TRBV5-4; j_call: TRBJ1-1; clone_size: NA; d_call: NA; cdr3_nt: TGTGCCAGCAGCTTGAAGGGAGTTGGCACTGAAGCTTTCTTT; cdr3_aa: CASSLKGVGTEAFF
v_call: TRBV7-2; j_call: TRBJ2-7; clone_size: once; d_call: TRBD1; cdr3_nt: TGTGCCAGCAGCCTTCGACCGGGACAGCCTACCGAGCAGTACTTC; cdr3_aa: CASSLRPGQPTEQYF
v_call: TRBV19; j_call: TRBJ2-3; clone_size: NA; d_call: NA; cdr3_nt: TGTGCCAGTAGTATTAGCCCCACAGATACGCAGTATTTT; cdr3_aa: CASSISPTDTQYF
v_call: TRBV2; j_call: TRBJ2-7; clone_size: NA; d_call: TRBD2; cdr3_nt: TGTGCCAGCAGAGAAGGGACTAGCAACTACGAGCAGTACTTC; cdr3_aa: CASREGTSNYEQYF
v_call: TRBV6-1; j_call: TRBJ2-1; clone_size: large; d_call: NA; cdr3_nt: TGTGCCAGCAGTGAAGCTGGCCAGATGGTGCAGTTCTTC; cdr3_aa: CASSEAGQMVQFF
v_call: TRBV9; j_call: TRBJ1-2; clone_size: NA; d_call: TRBD1; cdr3_nt: TGTGCCAGCAGCGTAGGGACAGGCTATGGCTACACCTTC; cdr3_aa: CASSVGTGYGYTF